This TCR beta chain was profiled in a study of blood T cell repertoires in COVID-19. Overall study context: From T cells, B-cell-depleted T cells, or PBMCs came the material, which was cDNA or gDNA.

In germline, CDR1 is MNHNS, CDR2 SASEGT. This CDR3 has 16 amino acids. V gave up 3 bases and J gave up 4 bases, with 13 bases separating them. Using immunoSEQ multiplex PCR, the repertoire was profiled, and TCRdb retains in-frame clones only, with some absent. The table shows 380,000 or so clones, with about 90% occurring only once. V gene TRBV6-1 combines with J gene TRBJ2-6; TRBD2 is a possible D gene (6 bases). Specimen: peripheral blood. The sequence came from a man aged 40-49 years with acute or convalescent COVID-19. CDR3 region: CASSDGWRGGANVLTF. The CDR3 coding sequence is TGTGCCAGCAGTGACGGTTGGCGGGGAGGGGCCAACGTCCTGACTTTC.